This record covers a single TCR beta chain. The data are from a study of blood T cell repertoires in COVID-19. Study in general: The United States, Italy and Spain were the sources of the acute and convalescent COVID-19 samples.

CDR1 and CDR2 (germline): LNHDA, SQIVND (reference sequence). The V gene end was trimmed by 3 bases and the J gene end by 4 bases; junction bases not matched to a gene: 6. CDR3 length: 16 residues. Data came from immunoSEQ multiplex PCR; TCRdb stores just in-frame clones and leaves some out. The sample contains 45,000 to 50,000 clones, over 75% of which appear only once. The sequence derives from an elderly woman with COVID-19, enrolled during active disease. The sample comprised peripheral blood. This rearrangement joins TRBV19 to TRBJ2-5; 12 bases fit TRBD2. The CDR3: CASSIRASGRGETQYF. As DNA, the CDR3 is TGTGCCAGTAGTATTAGGGCTAGCGGGAGGGGAGAGACCCAGTACTTC.